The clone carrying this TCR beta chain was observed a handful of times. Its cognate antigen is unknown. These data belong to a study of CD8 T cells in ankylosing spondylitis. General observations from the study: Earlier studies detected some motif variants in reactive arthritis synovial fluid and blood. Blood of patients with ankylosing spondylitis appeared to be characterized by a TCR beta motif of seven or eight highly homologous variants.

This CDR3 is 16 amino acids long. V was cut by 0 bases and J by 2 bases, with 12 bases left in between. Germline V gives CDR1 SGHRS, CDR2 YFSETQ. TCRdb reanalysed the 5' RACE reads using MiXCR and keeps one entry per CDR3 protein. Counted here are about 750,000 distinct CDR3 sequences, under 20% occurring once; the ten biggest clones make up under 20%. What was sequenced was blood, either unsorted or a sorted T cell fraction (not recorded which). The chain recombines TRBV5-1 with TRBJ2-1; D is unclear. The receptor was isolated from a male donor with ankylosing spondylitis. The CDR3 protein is CASSLDKGLTYNEQFF. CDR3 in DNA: TGCGCCAGCAGCTTGGACAAGGGTTTGACCTACAATGAGCAGTTCTTC.